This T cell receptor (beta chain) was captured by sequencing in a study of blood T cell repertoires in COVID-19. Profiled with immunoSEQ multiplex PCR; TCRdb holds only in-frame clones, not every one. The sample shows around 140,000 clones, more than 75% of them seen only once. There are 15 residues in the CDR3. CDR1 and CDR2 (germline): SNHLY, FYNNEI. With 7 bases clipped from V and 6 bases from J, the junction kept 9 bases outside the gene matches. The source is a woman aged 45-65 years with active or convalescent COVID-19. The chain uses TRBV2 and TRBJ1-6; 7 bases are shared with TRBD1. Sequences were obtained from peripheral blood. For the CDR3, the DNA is TGTGCCAGCAATTGGTTGACAGGGCCTAATTCACCCCTCCACTTT. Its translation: CASNWLTGPNSPLHF.